Reported below is one TCR beta chain. This CDR3 spans 15 amino acids. Per the germline V gene, CDR1 is MDHEN and CDR2 is SYDVKM. Trimming took off 3 bases at V and 5 bases at J, with 17 bases between the two ends. Measured with immunoSEQ multiplex PCR; TCRdb has only the in-frame clones, and not every one. The table lists 20,000 to 25,000 clones, roughly 30% of them singletons. The data were taken from a study of sequential checkpoint blockade in melanoma. Indicated treatment: randomized to nivolumab then ipilimumab (arm A) or the reverse (arm B). This sequence was found in a human donor with melanoma. Here the sequenced sample was tumor tissue (inferred from file names), taken from a patient given nivolumab and ipilimumab in sequence. The chain has TRBV28 and TRBJ2-7, with D hard to call. As DNA, the CDR3 is TGTGCCAGCAGTTTCCCCCGTAATCGCGGACACGAGCAGTACTTC. Protein: CASSFPRNRGHEQYF.